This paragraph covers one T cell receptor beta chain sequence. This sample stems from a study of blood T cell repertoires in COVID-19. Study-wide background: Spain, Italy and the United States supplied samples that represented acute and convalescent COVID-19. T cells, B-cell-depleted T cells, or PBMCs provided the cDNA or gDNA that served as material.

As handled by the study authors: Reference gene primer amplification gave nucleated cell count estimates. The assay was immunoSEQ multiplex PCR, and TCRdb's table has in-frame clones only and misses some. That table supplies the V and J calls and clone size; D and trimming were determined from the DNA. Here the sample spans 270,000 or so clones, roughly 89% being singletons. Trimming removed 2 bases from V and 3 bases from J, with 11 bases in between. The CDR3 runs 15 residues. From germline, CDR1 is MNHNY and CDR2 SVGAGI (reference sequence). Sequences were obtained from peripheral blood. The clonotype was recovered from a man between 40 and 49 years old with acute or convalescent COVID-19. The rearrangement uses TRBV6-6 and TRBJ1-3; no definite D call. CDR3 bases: TGTGCCAGCAGTTACGGCCAGGCAGGTGGAAACACCATATATTTT. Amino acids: CASSYGQAGGNTIYF.